This T cell receptor (beta chain) was observed in a study of blood T cell repertoires in COVID-19. At the level of the study: Sites across the United States, Italy and Spain contributed samples from acute and convalescent COVID-19.

Profiling relied on immunoSEQ multiplex PCR, and the TCRdb table lists in-frame clones only, not all of them. Among 150,000 to 200,000 clones listed, approximately 87% were seen once. Participants had their cohort set by participant-reported clinical history. Material: PBMCs or T cells enriched from blood (not recorded which). The TCR comes from a woman aged 45 to 65 who had recovered from COVID-19.

CDR3 in DNA: TGTGCCTGGACCCGACAGAACACTGAAGCTTTCTTT. Residues: CAWTRQNTEAFF. The chain combines TRBV30 with TRBJ1-1; the D is unclear. Germline CDR1 is GTSNPN and CDR2 is SVGIG (reference sequence). The CDR3 contains 12 residues. V lost 4 bases and J 1 base, leaving 7 bases between the germline ends.